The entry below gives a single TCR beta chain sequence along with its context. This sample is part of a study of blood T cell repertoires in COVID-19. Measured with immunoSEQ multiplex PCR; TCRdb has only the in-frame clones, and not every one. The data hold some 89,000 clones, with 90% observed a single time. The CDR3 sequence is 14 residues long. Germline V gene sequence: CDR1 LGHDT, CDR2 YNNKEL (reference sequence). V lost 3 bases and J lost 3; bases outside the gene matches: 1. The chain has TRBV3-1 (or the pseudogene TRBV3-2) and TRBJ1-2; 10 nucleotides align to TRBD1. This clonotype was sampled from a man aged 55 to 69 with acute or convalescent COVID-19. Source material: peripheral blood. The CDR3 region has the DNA TGTGCCAGCAGCCAGGGACAGGGGTACTATGGCTACACCTTC. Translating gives CASSQGQGYYGYTF.